The rows below give T cell receptor beta chains drawn from one sample of a study of cytomegalovirus exposure and HLA in healthy donors. Profiled with immunoSEQ multiplex PCR; TCRdb holds only in-frame clones, not every one. The table shows about 260,000 clones, with about 90% occurring only once. Sequenced input: PBMCs. The receptors were sampled from a woman under 40 in good health and CMV-seronegative. Each CDR3 is given with its conserved first and last residue. Fields, in order: J gene, V gene, clone size, D gene, CDR3 protein, CDR3 DNA. A D gene is named only where the DNA matches it firmly. A row's size may be missing; if present it is once, few, many or a size class.

J gene: TRBJ1-5; V gene: TRBV7-2; clone size: .; D gene: TRBD1; CDR3 protein: CASSIGQGLQPQHF; CDR3 DNA: TGTGCCAGCAGCATCGGACAGGGTCTTCAGCCCCAGCATTTT
J gene: TRBJ2-5; V gene: TRBV28; clone size: .; D gene: TRBD1; CDR3 protein: CASRDQGAGETQYF; CDR3 DNA: TGTGCCAGCAGGGATCAGGGGGCCGGGGAGACCCAGTACTTC
J gene: TRBJ2-1; V gene: TRBV11-3; clone size: .; D gene: .; CDR3 protein: CASSLDRYNEQFF; CDR3 DNA: TGTGCCAGCAGCTTAGACAGGTACAATGAGCAGTTCTTC
J gene: TRBJ2-3; V gene: TRBV18; clone size: .; D gene: .; CDR3 protein: CASSLRDGFTDTQYF; CDR3 DNA: TGTGCCAGCTCACTACGGGACGGTTTCACAGATACGCAGTATTTT
J gene: TRBJ1-5; V gene: TRBV28; clone size: .; D gene: .; CDR3 protein: CASKTGNGNQPQHF; CDR3 DNA: TGTGCCAGCAAAACAGGGAATGGCAATCAGCCCCAGCATTTT
J gene: TRBJ2-5; V gene: TRBV28; clone size: .; D gene: TRBD1; CDR3 protein: CASRTGGATQYF; CDR3 DNA: TGTGCCAGCAGAACAGGGGGAGCGACCCAGTACTTC
J gene: TRBJ1-5; V gene: TRBV27; clone size: .; D gene: TRBD1; CDR3 protein: CASRHYAGTAYQPQHF; CDR3 DNA: TGTGCCAGTCGTCATTACGCCGGGACAGCTTATCAGCCCCAGCATTTT
J gene: TRBJ2-1; V gene: TRBV4-2; clone size: .; D gene: TRBD2; CDR3 protein: CASSRGTSGRGSSYNEQFF; CDR3 DNA: TGTGCCAGCAGCAGGGGGACTAGCGGGAGGGGCTCCTCCTACAATGAGCAGTTCTTC
J gene: TRBJ2-7; V gene: TRBV4-3; clone size: .; D gene: .; CDR3 protein: CASSQDFDSYYEQYF; CDR3 DNA: TGCGCCAGCAGCCAAGACTTCGACAGCTACTACGAGCAGTACTTC
J gene: TRBJ2-7; V gene: TRBV25-1; clone size: .; D gene: .; CDR3 protein: CASSEYPWQYF; CDR3 DNA: TGTGCCAGCAGTGAATACCCGTGGCAGTACTTC
J gene: TRBJ1-1; V gene: TRBV29-1; clone size: .; D gene: .; CDR3 protein: CSVGQDPMNTEAFF; CDR3 DNA: TGCAGCGTTGGACAGGATCCGATGAACACTGAAGCTTTCTTT
J gene: TRBJ2-1; V gene: TRBV28; clone size: once; D gene: .; CDR3 protein: CASSLGRNYNEQFF; CDR3 DNA: TGTGCCAGCAGTTTAGGTAGGAACTACAATGAGCAGTTCTTC
J gene: TRBJ1-4; V gene: TRBV28; clone size: .; D gene: .; CDR3 protein: CASGRQQGGTEKLFF; CDR3 DNA: TGTGCCAGCGGACGTCAACAGGGCGGGACTGAAAAACTGTTTTTT
J gene: TRBJ2-1; V gene: TRBV11-2; clone size: .; D gene: .; CDR3 protein: CASSETPYNEQFF; CDR3 DNA: TGTGCCAGCAGCGAAACACCTTACAATGAGCAGTTCTTC
J gene: TRBJ1-1; V gene: TRBV4-1; clone size: .; D gene: .; CDR3 protein: CASSPTGNTEAFF; CDR3 DNA: TGCGCCAGCAGCCCAACAGGGAACACTGAAGCTTTCTTT
J gene: TRBJ2-3; V gene: TRBV28; clone size: .; D gene: TRBD2; CDR3 protein: CASSIPLAGGNTDTQYF; CDR3 DNA: TGTGCCAGCAGTATACCTCTAGCGGGAGGGAACACAGATACGCAGTATTTT
J gene: TRBJ2-1; V gene: TRBV4-3; clone size: .; D gene: TRBD2; CDR3 protein: CASSQDATSGFDIEQFF; CDR3 DNA: TGCGCCAGCAGCCAAGATGCGACTAGCGGGTTCGATATTGAGCAGTTCTTC
J gene: TRBJ1-2; V gene: TRBV5-4; clone size: few; D gene: .; CDR3 protein: CASSLDFPAKGGYTF; CDR3 DNA: TGTGCCAGCAGCTTGGACTTCCCTGCAAAAGGGGGCTACACCTTC
J gene: TRBJ2-2; V gene: TRBV2; clone size: .; D gene: TRBD1; CDR3 protein: CASSTERGHLFF; CDR3 DNA: TGTGCCAGCAGTACTGAAAGGGGGCACCTGTTTTTT
J gene: TRBJ1-4; V gene: TRBV28; clone size: .; D gene: TRBD1; CDR3 protein: CASTKTGVNEKLFF; CDR3 DNA: TGTGCCAGCACCAAGACAGGGGTGAATGAAAAACTGTTTTTT
J gene: TRBJ1-5; V gene: TRBV5-1; clone size: once; D gene: .; CDR3 protein: CASSSQGMGNQPQHF; CDR3 DNA: TGCGCCAGCAGCTCACAGGGTATGGGCAATCAGCCCCAGCATTTT
J gene: TRBJ2-7; V gene: TRBV9; clone size: .; D gene: TRBD2; CDR3 protein: CASSTLAGDYEQYF; CDR3 DNA: TGTGCCAGCAGCACTTTAGCGGGAGACTACGAGCAGTACTTC
J gene: TRBJ2-5; V gene: TRBV2; clone size: once; D gene: TRBD2; CDR3 protein: CASRVPGLAVATSQETQYF; CDR3 DNA: TGTGCCAGCAGGGTACCGGGACTAGCCGTGGCCACATCCCAAGAGACCCAGTACTTC
J gene: TRBJ2-7; V gene: TRBV11-3; clone size: .; D gene: .; CDR3 protein: CASSSPRVYYEQYF; CDR3 DNA: TGTGCCAGCAGCTCCCCCCGGGTGTACTACGAGCAGTACTTC
J gene: TRBJ2-6; V gene: TRBV9; clone size: .; D gene: .; CDR3 protein: CASSERVSGANVLTF; CDR3 DNA: TGTGCCAGCAGCGAAAGGGTATCTGGGGCCAACGTCCTGACTTTC
J gene: TRBJ2-1; V gene: TRBV13; clone size: .; D gene: TRBD2; CDR3 protein: CASSMTSGRDEQFF; CDR3 DNA: TGTGCCAGCAGCATGACTAGCGGGAGGGATGAGCAGTTCTTC
J gene: TRBJ2-2; V gene: TRBV19; clone size: few; D gene: TRBD2; CDR3 protein: CASRGLAGDPGELFF; CDR3 DNA: TGTGCCAGTAGGGGACTAGCGGGAGACCCCGGGGAGCTGTTTTTT
J gene: TRBJ2-3; V gene: TRBV7-6; clone size: .; D gene: TRBD2; CDR3 protein: CASSKLAGGRNTDTQYF; CDR3 DNA: TGTGCCAGCAGCAAACTAGCGGGGGGAAGAAACACAGATACGCAGTATTTT